Listed below are T cell receptor beta chains from one sample, sequenced in a study of OX40 agonist ivuxolimab in advanced cancers. TCRdb keeps only in-frame clones here, not all; method: immunoSEQ multiplex PCR. The data show around 62,000 clones, roughly 81% seen once. The sample was CD4+ or CD8+ T cells sorted from blood, taken in a trial of the OX40 agonist ivuxolimab. These receptors were collected from an adult with an advanced solid tumor such as melanoma, head and neck, liver or kidney cancer. CDR3s include the opening cysteine and the closing phenylalanine or tryptophan. The D gene is left open where the match is weak. Clone size is given for some rows only: seen once, a few or many times, or a class if the clone is expanded.

len	d_gene	v_gene	abundance	j_gene	CDR3aa	CDR3nt
13	NA	TRBV7-9	few	TRBJ2-7	CASSLVATLEQYF	TGTGCCAGCAGCTTAGTAGCGACCCTTGAGCAGTACTTC
16	TRBD2	TRBV5-1	once	TRBJ2-5	CASSGVSGGTQETQYF	TGCGCCAGCAGCGGAGTTAGCGGGGGGACCCAAGAGACCCAGTACTTC
11	NA	TRBV20-1	once	TRBJ2-3	CSASVGDTQYF	TGCAGTGCTAGTGTCGGAGATACGCAGTATTTT
16	NA	TRBV5-1	few	TRBJ2-5	CASSLDGFAREETQYF	TGCGCCAGCAGCTTGGACGGCTTCGCGAGGGAGGAGACCCAGTACTTC
11	NA	TRBV7-9	NA	TRBJ2-3	CASSTGSTQYF	TGTGCCAGCAGCACAGGGTCTACGCAGTATTTT
14	NA	TRBV5-1	NA	TRBJ2-7	CASSLAVGANEQYF	TGCGCCAGCAGCTTGGCGGTCGGGGCGAACGAGCAGTACTTC
14	TRBD1	TRBV19	NA	TRBJ1-1	CASSIDQGATEAFF	TGTGCCAGTAGTATAGATCAGGGGGCCACTGAAGCTTTCTTT
18	NA	TRBV18	once	TRBJ2-1	CASSLFTGGTGRTNEQFF	TGTGCCAGCTCACTATTTACTGGTGGGACGGGAAGGACCAATGAGCAGTTCTTC
12	NA	TRBV2	once	TRBJ2-2	CASSEGPGELFF	TGTGCCAGCAGTGAGGGGCCCGGGGAGCTGTTTTTT
12	NA	TRBV6-5	NA	TRBJ1-5	CASSSVDQPQHF	TGTGCCAGCAGTTCCGTCGATCAGCCCCAGCATTTT
17	TRBD2	TRBV7-3	NA	TRBJ2-3	CASSLGGGLASTDTQYF	TGTGCCAGCAGCTTAGGGGGAGGGCTGGCTTCCACAGATACGCAGTATTTT
15	NA	TRBV5-6	NA	TRBJ1-6	CASSLGSGNNSPLHF	TGTGCCAGCAGCTTGGGGTCTGGGAATAATTCACCCCTCCACTTT
16	NA	TRBV7-7	NA	TRBJ2-2	CASSLVSTPNTGELFF	TGTGCTAGCAGCTTAGTTTCGACACCGAACACCGGGGAGCTGTTTTTT
14	TRBD2	TRBV6-1	once	TRBJ2-1	CAGQREHDYNEQFF	TGTGCCGGGCAGCGGGAGCATGACTACAATGAGCAGTTCTTC
15	NA	TRBV7-3	NA	TRBJ2-1	CASSSGRDGYNEQFF	TGTGCCAGCAGCTCAGGAAGGGACGGTTACAATGAGCAGTTCTTC
14	NA	TRBV28	few	TRBJ1-2	CASSLGADQGGYTF	TGTGCCAGCAGTTTAGGGGCAGACCAAGGGGGCTACACCTTC
11	NA	TRBV7-8	NA	TRBJ2-7	CASSLSFEQYF	TGTGCCAGCAGCTTATCCTTCGAGCAGTACTTC
15	NA	TRBV14	NA	TRBJ2-5	CASSQEAGSMETQYF	TGTGCCAGCAGCCAAGAGGCAGGGTCGATGGAGACCCAGTACTTC
15	NA	TRBV18	once	TRBJ1-1	CASSPERGRNTEAFF	TGTGCCAGCTCACCGGAGCGGGGGAGGAACACTGAAGCTTTCTTT
11	NA	TRBV30	NA	TRBJ1-4	CAWSVNEKLFF	TGTGCCTGGAGTGTAAATGAAAAACTGTTTTTT
13	NA	TRBV10-3	NA	TRBJ2-1	CAISEGTGSEQFF	TGTGCCATCAGTGAGGGAACAGGGAGCGAGCAGTTCTTC
14	TRBD1	TRBV7-9	NA	TRBJ1-1	CASSVDRGLTEAFF	TGTGCCAGCAGCGTAGACAGGGGGCTGACTGAAGCTTTCTTT
13	NA	TRBV14	NA	TRBJ1-6	CASSRRTDSPLHF	TGTGCCAGCAGCCGCCGGACGGATTCACCCCTCCACTTT
15	NA	TRBV19	once	TRBJ2-5	CASSMGRIYQETQYF	TGTGCCAGTAGTATGGGCAGGATCTACCAAGAGACCCAGTACTTC
16	TRBD2	TRBV9	NA	TRBJ2-1	CASSLRLAGGTNEQFF	TGTGCCAGCAGCCTCAGACTAGCGGGGGGAACAAATGAGCAGTTCTTC
15	NA	TRBV6-5	NA	TRBJ2-3	CASSYGGSGADTQYF	TGTGCCAGCAGTTACGGAGGGAGTGGGGCCGATACGCAGTATTTT
13	NA	TRBV7-8	few	TRBJ1-3	CASSGGQGNTIYF	TGTGCCAGCAGCGGAGGACAGGGAAACACCATATATTTT
16	TRBD1	TRBV7-9	NA	TRBJ2-3	CASSPYRGPNTDTQYF	TGTGCCAGCAGCCCATACAGGGGCCCCAACACAGATACGCAGTATTTT
16	NA	TRBV6-1	NA	TRBJ2-7	CASSEASASWGYEQYF	TGTGCCAGCAGTGAAGCGTCGGCATCCTGGGGCTACGAGCAGTACTTC
17	TRBD1	TRBV19	few	TRBJ2-1	CASSRRLGTGGYHEQFF	TGTGCCAGTAGTCGTCGGTTGGGGACAGGGGGCTACCATGAGCAGTTCTTC
14	NA	TRBV2	NA	TRBJ1-4	CASSEEWGSEKLFF	TGTGCCAGCAGTGAGGAGTGGGGTAGTGAAAAACTGTTTTTT
13	NA	TRBV2	NA	TRBJ1-5	CASDRGSNQPQHF	TGTGCCAGCGACAGAGGGAGCAATCAGCCCCAGCATTTT
15	NA	TRBV7-3	NA	TRBJ2-3	CASTPREELTDTQYF	TGTGCCAGCACCCCCCGCGAGGAACTCACAGATACGCAGTATTTT
14	NA	TRBV28	NA	TRBJ2-7	CASSGTPSVYEQYF	TGTGCCAGCTCAGGGACTCCTTCAGTCTACGAGCAGTACTTC
13	TRBD1	TRBV30	NA	TRBJ1-1	CACRDRGNTEAFF	TGTGCCTGTCGGGACAGGGGGAACACTGAAGCTTTCTTT
15	TRBD1	TRBV6-6	NA	TRBJ1-2	CASSFGTAKNYGYTF	TGTGCCAGCAGTTTCGGGACAGCGAAGAACTATGGCTACACCTTC
16	NA	TRBV27	NA	TRBJ1-6	CASSLLAGQYNSPLHF	TGTGCCAGCAGTTTATTGGCGGGACAATATAATTCACCCCTCCACTTT
14	NA	TRBV18	once	TRBJ2-2	CASSPSSPTGELFF	TGTGCCAGCTCACCATCTAGCCCCACCGGGGAGCTGTTTTTT
17	TRBD2	TRBV11-2	few	TRBJ2-7	CASSSSGTSGRLYEQYF	TGTGCCAGCAGCTCCTCCGGGACTAGCGGGAGATTATACGAGCAGTACTTC
15	TRBD2	TRBV5-1	once	TRBJ2-7	CASSLTSGGHYEQYF	TGCGCCAGCAGCTTAACTAGCGGGGGCCACTACGAGCAGTACTTC
14	NA	TRBV7-6	NA	TRBJ2-7	CASSSRQKSYEQYF	TGTGCCAGCAGCTCTCGACAGAAGTCCTACGAGCAGTACTTC
16	TRBD2	TRBV7-2	NA	TRBJ2-7	CASSPAGGNGVYEQYF	TGTGCCAGCAGCCCAGCGGGGGGGAACGGGGTCTACGAGCAGTACTTC
12	TRBD1	TRBV30	NA	TRBJ1-2	CALPGQVYGYTF	TGTGCCTTGCCGGGACAGGTCTATGGCTACACCTTC
15	NA	TRBV5-1	NA	TRBJ2-1	CASSLTGEDYNEQFF	TGCGCCAGCAGCTTGACAGGGGAGGACTACAATGAGCAGTTCTTC
18	TRBD2	TRBV5-4	NA	TRBJ2-3	CASSRGLAGQTSTDTQYF	TGTGCCAGCAGCCGGGGGCTAGCGGGTCAAACTAGCACAGATACGCAGTATTTT
22	TRBD1	TRBV5-1	NA	TRBJ2-6	CASSLRWDRGLERYSGANVLTF	TGCGCCAGCAGCTTACGCTGGGACAGGGGGCTTGAGAGATACTCTGGGGCCAACGTCCTGACTTTC
15	NA	TRBV30	once	TRBJ2-2	CAWNRGQANTGELFF	TGTGCCTGGAATCGGGGACAAGCGAACACCGGGGAGCTGTTTTTT
12	NA	TRBV6-5	NA	TRBJ1-2	CASLDRFGGYTF	TGTGCCAGCTTAGACCGTTTTGGAGGCTACACCTTC
13	NA	TRBV5-1	NA	TRBJ1-1	CASSLWGDTEAFF	TGCGCCAGCAGCTTGTGGGGAGACACTGAAGCTTTCTTT
14	NA	TRBV2	medium-sized	TRBJ1-1	CASSLTDQNTEAFF	TGTGCCAGCAGTCTGACAGACCAGAACACTGAAGCTTTCTTT
14	NA	TRBV7-8	NA	TRBJ2-7	CASSLGYGGYEQYF	TGTGCCAGCAGCTTAGGGTATGGGGGCTACGAGCAGTACTTC